This T cell receptor beta chain emerged from a study of post-analysis software for immune sequencing data. Background on the study: In terms of disease course, relapsing-remitting, secondary progressive and progressive-relapsing multiple sclerosis were included. Study observations and caveats: Multiple sclerosis patients showed significantly lower normalized Chao1 diversity than controls did. Relative to controls, patients had about 5 TRBV segments at higher frequency, with TRBV5-6, TRBV5-1 and TRBV20-1 among these.

There are 16 residues in the CDR3. V lost 5 bases, J lost 4 bases, and 12 bases stayed unmatched. Germline CDR1 is SGHTA and CDR2 is FQGTGA. Concerning this clonotype: No antigen is known for it.

Unique molecular identifiers featured in each of the TCR beta cDNA libraries. Input populations of roughly 0.85 to 11 million T cells gave rise to a few hundred thousand cDNA molecules. TCRdb analysed the PCR reads with MiXCR anew, one entry per CDR3 protein. The table lists about 820,000 distinct CDR3 sequences, approximately 57% of them singletons. The sequencing sample was made of blood. The source of this sequence is a girl between 10 and 17 years old with multiple sclerosis. The rearrangement uses TRBV7-3 and TRBJ2-3; 7 nucleotides agree with TRBD2. CDR3 amino acids: CASSQKPGRVADTQYF. For the CDR3, the DNA is TGTGCCAGCAGCCAGAAGCCGGGGAGGGTGGCAGATACGCAGTATTTT.